This TCR beta chain was retrieved from a study of post-analysis software for immune sequencing data. Prepared libraries of TCR beta cDNA carried unique molecular identifiers. The yield from roughly 1 to 10 million T cells was approximately 500,000 cDNA molecules in total. MiXCR, run by TCRdb on the PCR reads, gives a single entry per CDR3 protein. The sample comprises 700,000 to 800,000 distinct CDR3 sequences, 30% of which are singletons, and about 0.5% rests with the top ten. Only a few counts were recorded for this clonotype. The antigen remains undetermined. The V end was cut by 6 bases, the J end by 5 bases, with 11 bases between. The length of the CDR3 is 13 residues. Germline CDR1 is SGHDN and CDR2 is FVKESK. Study-level findings and limits: Controls had significantly higher normalized Chao1 diversity than multiple sclerosis patients. Samples sharing a preparation batch grouped tightly together when assessed by F measure. Compared with controls, patients had more of roughly 5 TRBV segments, including TRBV5-6, TRBV5-1 and TRBV20-1.

The chain employs TRBV14 and TRBJ1-5, with a tentative D call TRBD1 (6 bases). The specimen was blood. This clonotype was sampled from a girl aged 10 to 17 with multiple sclerosis. The CDR3 reads CASRRGGDQPQHF. The CDR3 bases are TGTGCCAGCAGGAGGGGGGGTGATCAGCCCCAGCATTTT.